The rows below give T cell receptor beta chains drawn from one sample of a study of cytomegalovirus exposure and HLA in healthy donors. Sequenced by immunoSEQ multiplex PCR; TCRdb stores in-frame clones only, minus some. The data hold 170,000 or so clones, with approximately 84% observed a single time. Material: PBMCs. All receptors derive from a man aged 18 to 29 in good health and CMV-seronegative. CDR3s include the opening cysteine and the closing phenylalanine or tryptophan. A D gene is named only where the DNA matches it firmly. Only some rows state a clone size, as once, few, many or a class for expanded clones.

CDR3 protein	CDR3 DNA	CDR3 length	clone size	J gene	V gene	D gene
CASSPGRTSGADVQFF	TGTGCCAGCAGCCCCGGACGCACTAGCGGTGCGGATGTGCAGTTCTTC	16	NA	TRBJ2-1	TRBV28	TRBD2
CASSDSEKLFF	TGTGCCAGCAGTGATTCGGAAAAACTGTTTTTT	11	few	TRBJ1-4	TRBV2	NA
CASSMRSTYEQYF	TGTGCCAGTAGTATGCGGAGCACCTACGAGCAGTACTTC	13	NA	TRBJ2-7	TRBV19	NA
CASSQGGVNQPQHF	TGCGCCAGCAGCCAAGGGGGCGTCAATCAGCCCCAGCATTTT	14	few	TRBJ1-5	TRBV4-1	NA
CASREVNYRTTFGYTF	TGTGCCAGCAGGGAAGTGAATTATCGGACAACCTTCGGCTACACCTTC	16	NA	TRBJ1-2	TRBV2	NA
CSARVADTQYF	TGCAGTGCTAGAGTAGCCGATACGCAGTATTTT	11	once	TRBJ2-3	TRBV20-1	NA
CASRPAGGKNIQYF	TGTGCCAGCAGACCCGCAGGGGGTAAAAACATTCAGTACTTC	14	NA	TRBJ2-4	TRBV5-4	TRBD1
CASSIRTGSADTQYF	TGTGCCAGTAGTATCAGGACAGGGAGTGCAGATACGCAGTATTTT	15	NA	TRBJ2-3	TRBV19	TRBD1
CASSPLASGRDIQYF	TGTGCCAGCTCACCACTGGCTAGCGGGAGAGACATTCAGTACTTC	15	NA	TRBJ2-4	TRBV18	TRBD2
CASSYNAASTDTQYF	TGTGCCAGCAGTTACAACGCGGCTAGCACAGATACGCAGTATTTT	15	NA	TRBJ2-3	TRBV6-5	NA
CASSQDLERSRYF	TGCGCCAGCAGCCAAGATCTGGAGAGAAGTCGGTACTTC	13	NA	TRBJ2-7	TRBV4-3	NA
CASRGAGVNEQFF	TGTGCCAGCAGAGGGGCAGGGGTCAATGAGCAGTTCTTC	13	NA	TRBJ2-1	TRBV28	NA
CASSEWDRRDSNQPQHF	TGTGCCAGCAGTGAATGGGACAGAAGAGATAGCAATCAGCCCCAGCATTTT	17	NA	TRBJ1-5	TRBV6-1	TRBD1
CASSFTANYGYTF	TGTGCCAGCAGTTTTACAGCTAACTATGGCTACACCTTC	13	NA	TRBJ1-2	TRBV6-5	NA
CASSISRRGPGLETQYF	TGTGCCAGTAGTATAAGTCGCAGGGGGCCTGGATTGGAGACCCAGTACTTC	17	NA	TRBJ2-5	TRBV19	TRBD1
CASSFPDRDSSYEQYF	TGTGCCAGCAGTTTCCCGGACAGGGACAGCTCCTACGAGCAGTACTTC	16	NA	TRBJ2-7	TRBV6-5	TRBD1
CASSREATNEKLFF	TGTGCCAGCTCCCGCGAAGCAACTAATGAAAAACTGTTTTTT	14	NA	TRBJ1-4	TRBV18	NA
CASSPSTGLETQYF	TGTGCCAGCAGTCCATCGACAGGGTTGGAGACCCAGTACTTC	14	NA	TRBJ2-5	TRBV28	TRBD1
CASSYRTEEAFF	TGTGCCAGCAGTTACAGGACAGAAGAAGCTTTCTTT	12	NA	TRBJ1-1	TRBV2	NA
CANLLGGAGGRADTGELFF	TGTGCCAACCTCTTGGGGGGAGCGGGGGGCCGGGCGGACACCGGGGAGCTGTTTTTT	19	few	TRBJ2-2	TRBV2	TRBD2
CASSSGTGFTGYTF	TGTGCCAGCAGCTCTGGAACAGGGTTTACCGGCTACACCTTC	14	NA	TRBJ1-2	TRBV7-2	NA
CASSFRGRNAEAFF	TGCGCCAGCAGCTTCAGGGGGCGGAACGCTGAAGCTTTCTTT	14	NA	TRBJ1-1	TRBV5-1	TRBD1
CASSPEGLYNSPLHF	TGTGCCAGCTCCCCCGAGGGTTTATATAATTCACCCCTCCACTTT	15	NA	TRBJ1-6	TRBV18	NA
CASSEFVLRSNQPQHF	TGTGCCAGCTCAGAGTTCGTACTGCGAAGCAATCAGCCCCAGCATTTT	16	NA	TRBJ1-5	TRBV18	NA
CASTVIEMNTEAFF	TGTGCCAGCACGGTGATCGAAATGAACACTGAAGCTTTCTTT	14	NA	TRBJ1-1	TRBV6-5	NA
CASGVQVLSGSPLHF	TGCGCCAGCGGAGTACAGGTTTTATCAGGATCACCCCTCCACTTT	15	NA	TRBJ1-6	TRBV4-1	NA
CASSLAAGLIYEQYF	TGTGCCAGCAGCTTGGCGGCAGGTCTTATCTACGAGCAGTACTTC	15	NA	TRBJ2-7	TRBV5-8	NA
CASSTDSYNEQFF	TGCGCCAGCAGCACGGACAGCTACAATGAGCAGTTCTTC	13	NA	TRBJ2-1	TRBV5-1	NA
CASSAYRGLNTEAFF	TGTGCCAGCAGCGCCTACAGGGGGCTGAACACTGAAGCTTTCTTT	15	NA	TRBJ1-1	TRBV9	TRBD1
CSSSPQENTEAFF	TGTTCCAGCAGTCCACAGGAGAACACTGAAGCTTTCTTT	13	NA	TRBJ1-1	TRBV7-9	NA
CASSLAGGVLEQYF	TGTGCCAGCAGTTTAGCGGGAGGAGTGTTGGAGCAGTACTTC	14	few	TRBJ2-7	TRBV27	TRBD2
CASSEASGDSTEAFF	TGTGCCAGCAGTGAAGCCTCAGGGGATAGCACTGAAGCTTTCTTT	15	NA	TRBJ1-1	TRBV6-1	NA